Sequencing of this TCR beta chain was carried out in a study of blood T cell repertoires in COVID-19. Study overall: Some COVID-19 samples were acute and others convalescent; all came from the United States, Italy and Spain. T cells, B-cell-depleted T cells, or PBMCs supplied cDNA or gDNA.

Authors' methods: Cell counts per sample came from amplifying reference gene primers. Measured with immunoSEQ multiplex PCR; TCRdb has only the in-frame clones, and not every one. Clone size and the V and J calls come from that table; the DNA yielded D and trimming. Seen here are tens of thousands of clones, about 90% observed once, and the top ten hold more than 15%. Sequenced material: peripheral blood. This TCR was recovered from a human donor in a cohort sampled during active COVID-19.

The CDR3 spells CASRKRGTVPTYEQYF. Here the CDR3 DNA reads TGTGCCAGTAGGAAAAGGGGGACAGTTCCCACCTACGAGCAGTACTTC. The chain recombines TRBV19 with TRBJ2-7; 7 nucleotides agree with TRBD1. This CDR3 comprises 16 residues. Looked up from germline, CDR1 is LNHDA and CDR2 is SQIVND (reference sequence). V shed 6 bases and J 2 bases; nucleotides not matched to a gene: 13. The full variable domain, rest sourced from reference TRBV19 and TRBJ2-7, is DGGITQSPKYLFRKEGQNVTLSCEQNLNHDAMYWYRQDPGQGLRLIYYSQIVNDFQKGDIAEGYSVSREKKESFPLTVTSAQKNPTAFYLCASRKRGTVPTYEQYFGPGTRLTVT.